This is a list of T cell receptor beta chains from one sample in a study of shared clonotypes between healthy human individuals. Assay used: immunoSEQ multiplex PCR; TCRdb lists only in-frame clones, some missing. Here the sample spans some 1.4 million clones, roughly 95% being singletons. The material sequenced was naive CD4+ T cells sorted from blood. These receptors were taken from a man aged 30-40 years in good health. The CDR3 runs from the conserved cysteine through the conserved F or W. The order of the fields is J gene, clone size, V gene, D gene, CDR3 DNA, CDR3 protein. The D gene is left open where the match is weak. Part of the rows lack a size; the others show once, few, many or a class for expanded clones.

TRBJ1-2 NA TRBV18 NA TGTGCCAGCTCATCTCGTCCCGGCGGGACTATTGGCTACACCTTC CASSSRPGGTIGYTF
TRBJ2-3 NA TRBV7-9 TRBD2 TGTGCCAGCAGCTTCGCCGGGACTACGTTAACTAGCACAGATACGCAGTATTTT CASSFAGTTLTSTDTQYF
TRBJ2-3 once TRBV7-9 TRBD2 TGTGCCAGCAGCGTCCCGGGACTAGCGGGAGGACCACAGTATTTT CASSVPGLAGGPQYF
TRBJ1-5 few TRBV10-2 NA TGCGCCAGCATTGGGGAACCCAATCAGCCCCAGCATTTT CASIGEPNQPQHF
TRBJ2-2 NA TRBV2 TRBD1 TGTGCCAGCAGTGAATACAGGGGGGTAACCGGGGAGCTGTTTTTT CASSEYRGVTGELFF
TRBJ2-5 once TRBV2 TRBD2 TGTGCCAGCAGAAAACAGACTAGCGGCCAAGAGACCCAGTACTTC CASRKQTSGQETQYF
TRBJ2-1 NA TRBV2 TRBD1 TGTGCCAGCAGCATTACAGGGGATCGGCAGTTCTTC CASSITGDRQFF
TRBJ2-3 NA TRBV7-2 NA TGTGCCAGCAGCTTAGTCGAGGCCACAGATACGCAGTATTTT CASSLVEATDTQYF
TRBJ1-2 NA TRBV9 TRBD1 TGTGCCAGCAGCACGACAGGGTATGGCTACACCTTC CASSTTGYGYTF
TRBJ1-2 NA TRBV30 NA TGTGCCTGGAGTTCCCGTGGGCGGGATGGCTACACCTTC CAWSSRGRDGYTF
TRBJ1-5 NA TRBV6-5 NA TGTGCCAGCAGTTACTCTTCCTCCGGGAGCAATCAGCCCCAGCATTTT CASSYSSSGSNQPQHF
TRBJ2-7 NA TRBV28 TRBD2 TGTGCCACCGCCGCTAGCGGGAGTTCCTACGAGCAGTACTTC CATAASGSSYEQYF
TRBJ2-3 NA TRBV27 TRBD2 TGTGCCAGCAGTTTTACGGGACTAGCGGGAGGAAGCACAGATACGCAGTATTTT CASSFTGLAGGSTDTQYF
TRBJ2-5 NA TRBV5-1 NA TGCGCCAGCAGCTTGTACCCCGATAGGGAGACCCAGTACTTC CASSLYPDRETQYF
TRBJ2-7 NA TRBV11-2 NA TGTGCCAGCAGCTTATTCGCGGGGGCCGCCTCTCACTACGAGCAGTACTTC CASSLFAGAASHYEQYF
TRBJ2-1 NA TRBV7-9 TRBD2 TGTGCCAGCAGCTTAGCGCTGGTGGGAGGGTCCCCCAATGAGCAGTTCTTC CASSLALVGGSPNEQFF
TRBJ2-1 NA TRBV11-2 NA TGTGCCAGCAGCTTACCCGCCTATGAGCAGTTCTTC CASSLPAYEQFF
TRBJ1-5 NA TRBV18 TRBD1 TGTGCCAGCTCACCACAGGGGGACAGGTTCCTTCAGCCCCAGCATTTT CASSPQGDRFLQPQHF
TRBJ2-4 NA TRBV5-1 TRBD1 TGCGCCAGCAGCGTCACAGGGGTGGGTAACATTCAGTACTTC CASSVTGVGNIQYF
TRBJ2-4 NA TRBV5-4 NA TGTGCCAGCAGCTTGGGCGTCGCCGGGTCTATTCAGTACTTC CASSLGVAGSIQYF
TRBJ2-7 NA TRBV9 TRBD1 TGTGCCAGCAGCCCTCTCGGGACAGGGGTCTACGAGCAGTACTTC CASSPLGTGVYEQYF
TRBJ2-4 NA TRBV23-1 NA TGCGCCAGCAGTCATCCCCCTGGTAGGGACGGTAACTTC CASSHPPGRDGNF
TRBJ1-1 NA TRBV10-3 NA TGTGCCATCAGTGAGAGGGAGGAGACTGAAGCTTTCTTT CAISEREETEAFF
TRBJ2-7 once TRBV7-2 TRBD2 TGTGCCAGCAGCTTAGTTGGCGGGAGTCGCCCCTACGAGCAGTACTTC CASSLVGGSRPYEQYF
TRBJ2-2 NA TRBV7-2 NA TGTGCCAGCAGCTTAATCCCTTGGGGGAACACCGGGGAGCTGTTTTTT CASSLIPWGNTGELFF
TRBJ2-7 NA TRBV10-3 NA TGTGCCATCAGCGGCGGGAAGTCCTACGAGCAGTACTTC CAISGGKSYEQYF
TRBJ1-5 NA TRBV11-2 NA TGTGCCAGCAGCCCACGGGGGGAGGCTCGCCAGCCCCAGCATTTT CASSPRGEARQPQHF
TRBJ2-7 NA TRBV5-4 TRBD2 TGTGCCAGCGGGATAGCGGGGACCTACGAGCAGTACTTC CASGIAGTYEQYF
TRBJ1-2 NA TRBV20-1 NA TGCAGTGCTAGTGCCTATGGCTACACCTTC CSASAYGYTF
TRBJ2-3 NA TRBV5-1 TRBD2 TGCGCCAGCAGCTTGGGAGCGAGCGGGATATCAGATACGCAGTATTTT CASSLGASGISDTQYF
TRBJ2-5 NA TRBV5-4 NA TGTGCCAGCAGCCTGGGAACTACTTGGGACTTAACACAAGAGACCCAGTACTTC CASSLGTTWDLTQETQYF
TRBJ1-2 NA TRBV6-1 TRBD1 TGTGCCAGCAGTACAGGGGGGTATGGCTACACCTTC CASSTGGYGYTF
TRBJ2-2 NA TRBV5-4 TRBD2 TGTGCCAGCAGCCCGAAGGGACTAGCGGGATCCACCGGGGAGCTGTTTTTT CASSPKGLAGSTGELFF
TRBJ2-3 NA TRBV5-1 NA TGCGCCAGCAGCTTGGATAGGCCCCCCACAGATACGCAGTATTTT CASSLDRPPTDTQYF
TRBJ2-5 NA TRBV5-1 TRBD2 TGCGCCAGCAGCTTGGAGCTAGCGGGACGAGAGACCCAGTACTTC CASSLELAGRETQYF
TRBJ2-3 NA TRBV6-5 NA TGTGCCAGCAGTCCGCCGGGCACAGATACGCAGTATTTT CASSPPGTDTQYF
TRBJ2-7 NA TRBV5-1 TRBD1 TGCGCCAGCGGGACATGGACAGGGGGCTCCTACGAGCAGTACTTC CASGTWTGGSYEQYF
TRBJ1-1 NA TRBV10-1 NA TGCGCCAGCAGTGGTCTGGATTCTGAAGCTTTCTTT CASSGLDSEAFF
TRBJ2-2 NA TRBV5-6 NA TGTGCCAGCACCTCGGAAGGTGGGGCCGGGGAGCTGTTTTTT CASTSEGGAGELFF
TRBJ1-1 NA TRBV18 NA TGTGCCAGCTCACCACAGTCGTCCACGGAAGAAGCTTTCTTT CASSPQSSTEEAFF
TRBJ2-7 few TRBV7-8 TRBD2 TGTGCCAGCAGCTTAGGAGGGCTAGCGGGAGCGTACGAGCAGTACTTC CASSLGGLAGAYEQYF
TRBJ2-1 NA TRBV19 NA TGTGCCAGTAGCCCAGACGGGAGAAATGAGCAGTTCTTC CASSPDGRNEQFF
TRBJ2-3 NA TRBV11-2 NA TGTGCCAGCAGCTTAGGGAGGACAGATACGCAGTATTTT CASSLGRTDTQYF
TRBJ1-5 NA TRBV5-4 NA TGTGCCAGCAGCCAGTGGGGTCAGCCCCAGCATTTT CASSQWGQPQHF
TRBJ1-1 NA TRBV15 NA TGTGCCACCAGCAGAGATTGGGTCGCCGGCACTGAAGCTTTCTTT CATSRDWVAGTEAFF
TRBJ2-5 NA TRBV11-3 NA TGTGCCAGCAGCTTAGATGGAGAGACCCAGTACTTC CASSLDGETQYF
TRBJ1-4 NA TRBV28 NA TGTGCCAGCAGTTTAATACGGGGGACTAATGAAAAACTGTTTTTT CASSLIRGTNEKLFF
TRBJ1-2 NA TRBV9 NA TGTGCCAGCAGCGATCGCGGAGGGGGCTATGGCTACACCTTC CASSDRGGGYGYTF
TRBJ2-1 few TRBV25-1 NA TGTGCCAGCAGTGATAAGGTGAATGGGTCCTACAATGAGCAGTTCTTC CASSDKVNGSYNEQFF
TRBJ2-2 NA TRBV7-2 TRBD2 TGTGCCAGCAGCTTAGAACTAGCGGGAAAGAACACCGGGGAGCTGTTTTTT CASSLELAGKNTGELFF
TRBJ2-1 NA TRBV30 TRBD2 TGTGCCTGGACGCGGCGGGGGGGGCTTAGACCCAGCTCCTACAATGAGCAGTTCTTC CAWTRRGGLRPSSYNEQFF
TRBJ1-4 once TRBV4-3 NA TGCGCCAGCAGCCAAGGGGTTTCTTTAAGAAAACTGTTTTTT CASSQGVSLRKLFF
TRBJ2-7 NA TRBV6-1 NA TGTGCCACTGGGACTCCGCGCTACGAGCAGTACTTC CATGTPRYEQYF
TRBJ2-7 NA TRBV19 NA TGTGCCAGTAGTATTAACAGGATGGCCTACGAGCAGTACTTC CASSINRMAYEQYF
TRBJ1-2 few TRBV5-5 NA TGTGCCAGCAGCTTGCCCGGGGCGAATGGCTACACCTTC CASSLPGANGYTF
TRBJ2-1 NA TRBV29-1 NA TGCAGCGTTTTCCGCCGGCATGAGCAGTTCTTC CSVFRRHEQFF
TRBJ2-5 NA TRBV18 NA TGTGCCAGCTCACCTGGATTGTCGGAGACCCAGTACTTC CASSPGLSETQYF